These T cell receptor beta chains were read from a single sample in a study of T cell responses to AZD1222 COVID-19 vaccine. Libraries were prepared by immunoSEQ multiplex PCR; TCRdb keeps only in-frame clonotypes and omits some of them. The repertoire holds more than 110,000 clones, with 75% to 95% as singletons. The material sequenced was peripheral blood, taken on day 0 of AZD1222 vaccination. The receptors stem from an adult in good health. Each CDR3 is given with its conserved first and last residue.

>TRBJ2-1|TRBV5-8
CASSLAGPGNEQFF
>TRBJ1-2|TRBV10-3
CAISKGGGGYTF
>TRBJ1-6|TRBV6-5
CASSRQGANSPLHF
>TRBJ2-7|TRBV5-6
CASSSAAGYEQYF
>TRBJ1-4|TRBV7-6
CASSFSQAGNEKLFF
>TRBJ1-1|TRBV6-6
CASTLPRTGRTEAFF
>TRBJ1-2|TRBV6-5
CASSQTGIEYGYTF
>TRBJ2-1|TRBV7-6
CASSPQGLATYNEQFF
>TRBJ1-3|TRBV5-6
CASSLATGHNSGNTIYF
>TRBJ1-4|TRBV18
CASSPPSQANEKLFF